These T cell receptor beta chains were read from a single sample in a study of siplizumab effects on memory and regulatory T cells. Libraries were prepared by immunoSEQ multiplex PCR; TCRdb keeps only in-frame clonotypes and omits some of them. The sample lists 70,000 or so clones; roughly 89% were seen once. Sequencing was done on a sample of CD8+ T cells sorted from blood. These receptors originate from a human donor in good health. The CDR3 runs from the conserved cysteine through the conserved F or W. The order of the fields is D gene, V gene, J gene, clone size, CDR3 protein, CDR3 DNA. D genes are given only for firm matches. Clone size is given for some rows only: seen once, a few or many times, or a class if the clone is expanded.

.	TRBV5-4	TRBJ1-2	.	CASSSGQPRYGYTF	TGTGCCAGCAGCAGTGGACAGCCCCGTTATGGCTACACCTTC
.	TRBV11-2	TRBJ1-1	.	CASSLVYTGLNTEAFF	TGTGCCAGCAGCTTAGTATATACAGGGCTGAACACTGAAGCTTTCTTT
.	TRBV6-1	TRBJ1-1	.	CASSEFSGRGRQAFF	TGTGCCAGCAGTGAATTTTCGGGTCGGGGGCGCCAAGCTTTCTTT
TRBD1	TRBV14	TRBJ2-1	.	CASSPRDRHTEQFF	TGTGCCAGCAGCCCCCGGGACAGGCACACTGAGCAGTTCTTC
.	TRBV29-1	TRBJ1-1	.	CSVELGLTQEAFF	TGCAGCGTTGAACTAGGGCTCACTCAGGAAGCTTTCTTT
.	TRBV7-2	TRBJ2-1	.	CASSSPGGATDEQFF	TGTGCCAGCAGCTCACCAGGGGGGGCCACAGATGAGCAGTTCTTC
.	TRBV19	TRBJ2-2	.	CASSTQTSYTGELFF	TGTGCCAGTAGTACCCAGACTAGTTATACCGGGGAGCTGTTTTTT
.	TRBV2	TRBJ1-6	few	CASSDARYNSPLHF	TGTGCCAGCAGTGATGCCCGGTATAATTCACCCCTCCACTTT
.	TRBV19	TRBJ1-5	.	CASSGPVGGASSQPQHF	TGTGCCAGTAGTGGTCCGGTAGGGGGGGCTTCGAGTCAGCCCCAGCATTTT
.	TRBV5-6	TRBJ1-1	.	CASSFGFGNTEAFF	TGTGCCAGCAGCTTCGGGTTCGGGAACACTGAAGCTTTCTTT
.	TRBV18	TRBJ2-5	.	CASSPWGTETQYF	TGTGCCAGCTCACCATGGGGAACCGAGACCCAGTACTTC
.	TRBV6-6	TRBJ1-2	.	CASSYSKGSYGYTF	TGTGCCAGCAGTTACTCGAAAGGGTCCTATGGCTACACCTTC
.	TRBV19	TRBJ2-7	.	CASSRGSRGGYEQYF	TGTGCCAGTAGTAGGGGGAGTCGCGGAGGCTACGAGCAGTACTTC
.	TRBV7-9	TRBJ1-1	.	CASSLGRDPTEAFF	TGTGCCAGCAGCCTAGGCAGGGATCCCACTGAAGCTTTCTTT
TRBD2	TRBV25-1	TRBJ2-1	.	CASSESLAGDPREQFF	TGTGCCAGCAGTGAATCTCTAGCGGGAGATCCTCGGGAGCAGTTCTTC
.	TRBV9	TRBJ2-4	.	CASSVNFWGVAKNIQYF	TGTGCCAGCAGCGTTAATTTTTGGGGGGTAGCCAAAAACATTCAGTACTTC
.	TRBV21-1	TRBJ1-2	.	CASSKRAGESPNYGYTF	TGTGCCAGCAGCAAAAGGGCAGGGGAGTCGCCTAACTATGGCTACACCTTC
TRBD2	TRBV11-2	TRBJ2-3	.	CASSLEVAGFTDTQYF	TGTGCCAGCAGCTTAGAAGTAGCGGGCTTCACAGATACGCAGTATTTT
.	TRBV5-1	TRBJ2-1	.	CASSDKGARAYNEQFF	TGCGCCAGCAGCGACAAAGGGGCGCGGGCCTACAATGAGCAGTTCTTC
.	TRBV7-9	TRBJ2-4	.	CASSPTRGGQNIQYF	TGTGCCAGCAGCCCTACTCGAGGGGGACAAAACATTCAGTACTTC